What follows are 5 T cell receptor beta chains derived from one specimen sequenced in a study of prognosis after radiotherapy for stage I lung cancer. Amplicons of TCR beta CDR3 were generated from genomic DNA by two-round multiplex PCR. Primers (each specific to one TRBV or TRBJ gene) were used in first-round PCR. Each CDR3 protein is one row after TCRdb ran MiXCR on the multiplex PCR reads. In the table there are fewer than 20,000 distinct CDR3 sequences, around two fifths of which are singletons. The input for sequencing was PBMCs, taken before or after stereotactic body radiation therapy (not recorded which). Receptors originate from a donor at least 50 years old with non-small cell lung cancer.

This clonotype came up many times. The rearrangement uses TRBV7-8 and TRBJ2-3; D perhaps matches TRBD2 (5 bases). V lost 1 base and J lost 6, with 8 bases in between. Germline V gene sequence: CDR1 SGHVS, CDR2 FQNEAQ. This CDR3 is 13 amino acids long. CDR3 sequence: CASSLVGADTQYF. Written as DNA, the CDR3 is TGTGCCAGCAGCTTAGTGGGAGCGGATACGCAGTATTTT.

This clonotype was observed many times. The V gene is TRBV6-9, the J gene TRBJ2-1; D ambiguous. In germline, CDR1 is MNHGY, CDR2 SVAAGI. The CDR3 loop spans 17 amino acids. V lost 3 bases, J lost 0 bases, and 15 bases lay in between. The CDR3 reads CASSYPEFASSYNEQFF. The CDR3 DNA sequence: TGTGCCAGCAGTTACCCCGAGTTTGCGAGCTCCTACAATGAGCAGTTCTTC.

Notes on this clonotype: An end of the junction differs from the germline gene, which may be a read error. CDR3 in DNA: TGTGCCAGTAGTATAGGGGCTGGACAGTGTAAAGATACCCAGTACTTC. It encodes CASSIGAGQCKDTQYF. V usage is TRBV19 and J usage is TRBJ2-5, with a tentative D call TRBD1 (6 bases). This CDR3 is built from 16 residues. Germline assignment: CDR1 LNHDA and CDR2 SQIVND (reference sequence).

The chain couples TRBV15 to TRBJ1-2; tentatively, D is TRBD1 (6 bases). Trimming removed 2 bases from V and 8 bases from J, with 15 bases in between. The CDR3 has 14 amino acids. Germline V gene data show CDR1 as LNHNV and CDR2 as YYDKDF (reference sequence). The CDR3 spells CATSRQRGGRGYTF. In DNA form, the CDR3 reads TGTGCCACCAGCAGACAACGAGGGGGAAGAGGCTACACCTTC.

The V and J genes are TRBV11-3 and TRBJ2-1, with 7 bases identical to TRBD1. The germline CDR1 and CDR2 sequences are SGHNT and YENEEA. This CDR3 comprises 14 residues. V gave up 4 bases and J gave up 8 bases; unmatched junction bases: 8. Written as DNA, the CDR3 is TGTGCCAGCAGCTCAAGACGGCAGGGGGATGAGCAGTTCTTC. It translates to CASSSRRQGDEQFF.